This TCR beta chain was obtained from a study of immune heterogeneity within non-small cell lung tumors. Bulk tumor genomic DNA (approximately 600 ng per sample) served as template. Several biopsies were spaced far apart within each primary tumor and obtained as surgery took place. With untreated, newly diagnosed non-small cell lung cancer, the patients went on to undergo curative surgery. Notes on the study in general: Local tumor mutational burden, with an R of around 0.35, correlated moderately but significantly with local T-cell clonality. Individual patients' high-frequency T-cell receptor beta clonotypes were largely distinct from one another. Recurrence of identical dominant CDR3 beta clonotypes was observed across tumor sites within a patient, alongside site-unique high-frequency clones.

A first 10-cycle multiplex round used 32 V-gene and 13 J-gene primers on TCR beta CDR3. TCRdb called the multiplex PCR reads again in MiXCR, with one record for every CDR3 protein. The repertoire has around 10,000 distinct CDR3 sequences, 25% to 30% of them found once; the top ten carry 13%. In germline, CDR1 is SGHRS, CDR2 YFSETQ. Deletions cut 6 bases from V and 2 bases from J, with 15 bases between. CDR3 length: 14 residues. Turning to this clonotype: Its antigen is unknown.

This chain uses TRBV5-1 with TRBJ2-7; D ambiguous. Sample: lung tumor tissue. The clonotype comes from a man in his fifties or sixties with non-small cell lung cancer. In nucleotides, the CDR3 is TGCGCCAGCAATCGGTACATAGGAACCTACGAGCAGTACTTC. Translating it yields CASNRYIGTYEQYF.